The rows below give T cell receptor beta chains drawn from one sample of a study of breast tumors, draining lymph nodes, adjacent tissues. TCRdb passed the multiplex PCR reads through MiXCR, listing each CDR3 protein once. This table has about 20,000 distinct CDR3 sequences, under 35% appearing once. Sequenced material: breast tumor tissue. Receptors originate from a female donor with breast cancer. Some clones in this sample may be carry-over from other donors' samples. Each CDR3 is given with its conserved first and last residue. Fields, in order: D gene, V gene, J gene, clone size, CDR3 protein, CDR3 DNA. A D gene is named only where the DNA matches it firmly. The size field is filled for only some rows; it gives once, few, many or a size class.

TRBD2	TRBV7-8	TRBJ2-3	many	CASSPRLTSGSWDTQYF	TGTGCCAGCAGCCCACGATTGACTAGCGGGAGTTGGGATACGCAGTATTTT
.	TRBV4-2	TRBJ2-4	.	CASSGLAKNIQYF	TGTGCCAGCAGTGGGCTAGCCAAAAACATTCAGTACTTC
.	TRBV20-1	TRBJ1-5	many	CSARLGNSNQPQHF	TGCAGTGCTAGATTGGGAAATAGCAATCAGCCCCAGCATTTT
.	TRBV12-3/TRBV12-4	TRBJ1-3	.	CASRFSGNTIYF	TGTGCCAGCCGTTTCTCTGGAAACACCATATATTTT
.	TRBV6-5	TRBJ2-7	.	CASSYAQNF	TGTGCCAGCAGTTACGCTCAGAACTTC
TRBD2	TRBV20-1	TRBJ2-7	many	CSASKPGLASYEQYF	TGCAGTGCTAGTAAACCGGGACTAGCTTCCTACGAGCAGTACTTC
.	TRBV19	TRBJ2-7	many	CASGFSGEQYF	TGTGCCAGTGGGTTTTCTGGCGAGCAGTACTTC
TRBD2	TRBV20-1	TRBJ2-3	many	CSGAGESDTQYF	TGCAGTGGAGCGGGAGAGTCAGATACGCAGTATTTT
.	TRBV3-1	TRBJ2-7	many	CASSTTQVAQYF	TGTGCCAGCAGCACAACACAGGTCGCGCAGTACTTC
.	TRBV5-1	TRBJ2-7	large	CASSINAKGSRIGEQYF	TGCGCCAGCAGCATAAACGCGAAAGGGAGTCGGATAGGGGAGCAGTACTTC
.	TRBV6-6	TRBJ2-7	once	CVSTGGASSNYEQYF	TGTGTCAGCACTGGGGGGGCGAGTTCTAATTACGAGCAGTACTTC
.	TRBV20-1	TRBJ2-3	many	CSASLSSRTPTQYF	TGCAGTGCTAGTCTTTCTAGCCGCACTCCTACGCAGTATTTT
.	TRBV6-1	TRBJ2-1	many	CASTYGTYNEQFF	TGTGCCAGCACCTACGGAACATACAATGAGCAGTTCTTC
TRBD2	TRBV11-2	TRBJ2-7	many	CASSFTLAGGPHEQYF	TGTGCCAGCAGCTTCACGCTAGCGGGAGGGCCTCACGAGCAGTACTTC
TRBD2	TRBV4-2	TRBJ2-7	many	CASSQDSSGNYEQYF	TGTGCCAGCAGCCAAGACTCTAGCGGGAACTACGAGCAGTACTTC
TRBD2	TRBV6-2/TRBV6-3	TRBJ2-1	many	CASSYLELAGGNYNEQFF	TGTGCCAGCAGTTACTTGGAACTAGCGGGAGGAAACTACAATGAGCAGTTCTTC
.	TRBV19	TRBJ2-1	many	CASSIAASEYNEQFF	TGTGCCAGTAGTATAGCGGCTAGCGAGTACAATGAGCAGTTCTTC
.	TRBV7-9	TRBJ1-2	many	CASSLSGGNYGYTF	TGTGCCAGCAGCTTATCGGGCGGGAACTATGGCTACACCTTC
.	TRBV28	TRBJ2-1	.	CASSLTYNEQFF	TGTGCCAGCAGTTTGACATACAATGAGCAGTTCTTC
.	TRBV6-6	TRBJ2-1	many	CASSYSGGLHNEQFF	TGTGCCAGCAGTTACTCTGGTGGCCTCCACAATGAGCAGTTCTTC
TRBD1	TRBV25-1	TRBJ1-1	many	CASSASDRVVTEAFF	TGTGCCAGCAGTGCCAGCGACAGGGTCGTCACTGAAGCTTTCTTT
TRBD2	TRBV12-3/TRBV12-4	TRBJ2-7	many	CASSSLAGNYEQYF	TGTGCCAGCAGTTCTCTAGCGGGAAACTACGAGCAGTACTTC
.	TRBV4-2	TRBJ2-2	many	CASSQDPHRDTGELFF	TGTGCCAGCAGCCAAGACCCTCACAGGGACACCGGGGAGCTGTTTTTT